The 25 T cell receptor beta chains reported below all come from one sample, sequenced in a study of T-cell reconstitution after alpha-beta-depleted transplantation in children. As it was prepared, the TCRbeta library received unique molecular identifiers. From the PCR reads, TCRdb called clonotypes with MiXCR, one entry per CDR3 protein. The sample has 500,000 or so distinct CDR3 sequences; about 10% are singletons. This specimen was PBMCs, mostly from graft donor cells, taken 180 days after TCRalphabeta/CD19-depleted stem cell transplant. All receptors derive from a female patient aged 2 to 10 who had a stem cell transplant for aplastic anemia, so the T cells may come from the graft donor.

This clonotype was picked up a small number of times. The genes are TRBV7-2 and TRBJ2-7; 10 nucleotides match TRBD1. The CDR3 is 14 residues long. Trimming took 3 bases from V and 4 from J; bases not matched to a gene: 3. The V gene's germline CDR1 is SGHTA and CDR2 FQGNSA. The CDR3 loop is CASSFGQGEYEQYV. CDR3 nucleotides: TGTGCCAGCAGCTTTGGACAGGGGGAGTACGAGCAGTACGTC.

CDR3 residues: CSARPRYPYGYTF. DNA for the CDR3: TGCAGTGCTAGGCCCCGTTACCCCTATGGCTACACCTTC. This chain joins TRBV20-1 and TRBJ1-2, with D uncertain. The CDR3 consists of 13 residues. The ends were cut back, 3 bases at V and 4 bases at J, with 12 bases in the middle. In germline, CDR1 is DFQATT, CDR2 SNEGSKA (reference sequence).

This clonotype was counted a few times. The chain links TRBV7-9 to TRBJ2-7, with D perhaps given as TRBD1 or TRBD2 (5 bases each). The germline gives CDR1 SEHNR, CDR2 FQNEAQ (reference sequence). This CDR3 spans 16 amino acids. The V end lost 5 bases, the J end lost 4 bases, and 21 bases lay between the germline ends. In DNA form, the CDR3 reads TGTGCCAGCAGCCCAGCCGGGACCTCTTTGGGTTACGAGCAGTACGTC. Amino acid sequence: CASSPAGTSLGYEQYV.

This rearrangement joins TRBV7-2 to TRBJ2-1; D is perhaps TRBD2 (6 bases). The V end was cut by 1 base, the J end by 2 bases, with 15 bases between. The CDR3 is made up of 17 amino acids. CDR1 and CDR2 (germline): SGHTA, FQGNSA. The CDR3 sequence: CASSLVGNVAAYNEQFF. As DNA, the CDR3 is TGTGCCAGCAGCTTAGTGGGGAACGTAGCGGCCTACAATGAGCAGTTCTTC.

This clonotype came up a few times. The V gene is TRBV29-1, the J gene TRBJ2-2; D gene uncertain. The CDR3 is made up of 14 amino acids. CDR1 and CDR2 from the germline V gene are SQVTM and ANQGSEA. Trimming cost V 5 bases and J 0 bases, with 10 bases left between them. The CDR3 region has the DNA TGCAGCGTTATTGGAGAGACGAACACCGGGGAGCTGTTTTTT. Amino acids: CSVIGETNTGELFF.

The table lists this clonotype with a few counts. The gene calls are TRBV7-2 and TRBJ2-2, with D possibly being TRBD1 (5 bases). Germline loops: CDR1 SGHTA, CDR2 FQGNSA. V lost 6 bases to trimming and J lost 4 bases, with 18 bases between them. This CDR3 contains 16 residues. The chain's CDR3 is CASRALGRSGTGELFF. The CDR3 DNA reads as TGTGCCAGCAGAGCGCTGGGGCGTTCGGGCACCGGGGAGCTGTTTTTT.

This clonotype was recorded a few times. This chain joins TRBV7-2 and TRBJ2-1; 9 bases agree with TRBD2. The J segment lost 6 bases and the V segment lost 0 bases, leaving 9 bases of the junction unmatched. The CDR3 totals 17 residues. Germline CDR1 SGHTA, CDR2 FQGNSA. The CDR3 loop reads CASSLAGGGRAGNEQFF. CDR3 sequence (DNA): TGTGCCAGCAGCTTAGCTGGCGGCGGGAGGGCCGGCAATGAGCAGTTCTTC.

This clonotype has only a few counts. V usage is TRBV29-1 and J usage is TRBJ1-3, with D perhaps TRBD1 (5 bases). Trimming took 7 bases from V and 1 from J, leaving 11 bases between them. The germline gives CDR1 SQVTM, CDR2 ANQGSEA. This CDR3 is built from 13 residues. The CDR3 coding sequence is TGCAGCGCCGGGGGAGGGTCTGGAAACACCATATATTTT. Protein sequence: CSAGGGSGNTIYF.

The table lists this clonotype with a few counts. V is TRBV7-2 and J is TRBJ2-7; 12 nucleotides line up with TRBD2. V trimming: 1 base; J trimming: 5 bases; junction bases outside the gene matches: 6. Germline values: CDR1 SGHTA, CDR2 FQGNSA. The CDR3 extends over 16 amino acids. CDR3 coding DNA: TGTGCCAGCAGCTTAGAGCGACTAGCGGGGGCCAACGAGCAGTACTTC. This encodes CASSLERLAGANEQYF.

As for this clonotype: One base away lies a much larger clone, so this may be a sequencing read error. The chain has TRBV5-1 and TRBJ1-1, with D maybe TRBD1 (5 bases). Between the trimmed V and J ends, which lost 2 bases and 1 base, there was a span of 9 bases. Looked up from germline, CDR1 is SGHRS and CDR2 is YFSETQ. The CDR3 covers 14 residues. The CDR3 region is CASSFEGPNTEAFF. CDR3 sequence (DNA): TGCGCCAGCAGCTTTGAGGGGCCGAACACTGAAGCTTTCTTT.

This clonotype was found a few times. J is TRBJ2-1 and V is TRBV5-1, with 8 bases that match TRBD1. With 2 bases clipped from V and 12 bases from J, the junction kept 19 bases outside the gene matches. There are 17 residues in the CDR3. Germline V gene sequence: CDR1 SGHRS, CDR2 YFSETQ. Here the CDR3 DNA reads TGCGCCAGCAGCTTACGGGCAGACAGGGGCCCTACTTGGGGGCAGTTCTTC. Residues: CASSLRADRGPTWGQFF. Combining the CDR3 with reference TRBV5-1 and TRBJ2-1 gives the whole variable domain KAGVTQTPRYLIKTRGQQVTLSCSPISGHRSVSWYQQTPGQGLQFLFEYFSETQRNKGNFPGRFSGRQFSNSRSEMNVSTLELGDSALYLCASSLRADRGPTWGQFFGPGTRLTVL.

The chain combines TRBV7-9 with TRBJ2-3; perhaps TRBD2 as D (5 bases). Germline-derived CDR1 and CDR2 are SEHNR and FQNEAQ (reference sequence). V lost 2 bases and J lost 2, with 11 bases in between. CDR3 length equals 15 residues. CDR3 sequence reads: CASSLTSSPTDTQYF. CDR3 coding DNA: TGTGCCAGCAGCTTAACGTCTAGCCCCACAGATACGCAGTATTTT.

This sequence joins TRBV3-1 and TRBJ2-1; 9 nucleotides line up with TRBD2. The CDR3 has 15 amino acids. Trimming cost V 4 bases and J 3 bases; bases outside gene matches: 4. Per the germline V gene, CDR1 is LGHDT and CDR2 is YNNKEL (reference sequence). The CDR3 DNA reads as TGTGCCAGCAGCCTGCGGGAGGGCCGCTACAATGAGCAGTTCTTC. It specifies CASSLREGRYNEQFF.

DNA of the CDR3: TGCGCCAGCGCCCCCCTGGGGACGATGGATGAGCAGTTCTTC. Amino acid sequence: CASAPLGTMDEQFF. The V call is TRBV5-1, the J call TRBJ2-1, with D perhaps assigned TRBD1 or TRBD2 (5 bases each). Germline V lookup: CDR1 SGHRS, CDR2 YFSETQ. CDR3 length: 14 amino acids. Trimming stripped 7 bases from V and 8 bases from J, with 19 bases between.

This clonotype was detected only a few times. A much larger clone lies a single base off, so this may be a read error. This chain connects TRBV10-3 to TRBJ2-3, with unresolved D. Germline CDR1 ENHRY, CDR2 SYGVKD. V was cut by 10 bases and J by 11 bases, with 16 bases left in between. The CDR3 runs 11 residues. CDR3: CATGTDDWQYF. DNA for the CDR3: TGTGCCACAGGTACCGATGACTGGCAGTATTTT.

This clonotype occurred a few times. The CDR3: CASSGGNSGYNEQFF. CDR3 in DNA: TGTGCCAGCAGCGGCGGAAATAGCGGCTACAATGAGCAGTTCTTC. The chain employs TRBV9 and TRBJ2-1, with D possibly being TRBD2 (6 bases). Trimming shortened V by 3 bases and J by 3 bases, and 13 bases separated the two germline ends. Germline values: CDR1 SGDLS, CDR2 YYNGEE. The length of the CDR3 is 15 residues.

The sample holds a few counts of this clonotype. The gene calls are TRBV20-1 and TRBJ2-1, with a possible D match to TRBD2 (5 bases). Deletions cut 0 bases from V and 5 bases from J, with 17 bases between. Per germline, CDR1 DFQATT and CDR2 SNEGSKA (reference sequence). This CDR3 has 16 residues. The CDR3 DNA follows: TGCAGTGCTAGAGATCCGAGGGCCGGAGGTCACAATGAGCAGTTCTTC. This translates into CSARDPRAGGHNEQFF.

V usage is TRBV12-3 or TRBV12-4 and J usage is TRBJ1-1; D call uncertain. Trimming left V 5 bases short and J 5 bases short, with 9 bases between. The CDR3 is made up of 12 amino acids. The CDR3 reads CASSDGETEAFF. As DNA, the CDR3 is TGTGCCAGCAGTGATGGAGAAACTGAAGCTTTCTTT.

The rearrangement links TRBV28 to TRBJ1-5; D may be TRBD1 (6 bases). Trimming removed 5 bases at V and 5 bases at J, with 13 bases between. The CDR3 sequence is 14 residues long. Germline assignment: CDR1 MDHEN and CDR2 SYDVKM. This chain's CDR3 is CASSPNWTDQPQHF. In DNA, the CDR3 is TGTGCCAGCAGTCCTAACTGGACAGATCAGCCCCAGCATTTT.

This clonotype appeared many times. This CDR3 reads CASSLERSPDTQYF. DNA for the CDR3: TGCGCCAGCAGCTTGGAGAGAAGCCCAGATACGCAGTATTTT. V and J are TRBV5-1 and TRBJ2-3; D remains unclear. V dropped 0 bases and J dropped 4 bases, with 9 bases sitting between them. The CDR3 has 14 amino acids. Germline CDR1 is SGHRS and CDR2 is YFSETQ. Full variable domain (remainder filled in from reference TRBV5-1 and TRBJ2-3): KAGVTQTPRYLIKTRGQQVTLSCSPISGHRSVSWYQQTPGQGLQFLFEYFSETQRNKGNFPGRFSGRQFSNSRSEMNVSTLELGDSALYLCASSLERSPDTQYFGPGTRLTVL.

J is TRBJ2-3 and V is TRBV7-4; 15 bases are a match to TRBD2. CDR1 and CDR2 from the germline V gene are SGHVT and SQSDAQ. This CDR3 spans 16 amino acids. With V trimmed by 1 base and J by 6 bases, 2 bases remained unmatched. This CDR3 is CASSLGGTSGGDTQYF. The CDR3 nucleotides are TGTGCCAGCAGCTTAGGGGGGACTAGCGGGGGGGATACGCAGTATTTT.

The DNA for the CDR3 is TGTGCCAGCAGCGTAGGGGTAGCGGCAGATACGCAGTATTTT. Translating gives CASSVGVAADTQYF. This sequence joins TRBV9 and TRBJ2-3, with TRBD2 as a possible D gene (6 bases). The CDR3 loop spans 14 amino acids. The V and J ends lost 0 bases and 4 bases respectively, with 9 bases between them. Germline loops: CDR1 SGDLS, CDR2 YYNGEE. Together with reference TRBV9 and TRBJ2-3, the CDR3 gives the full variable domain: DSGVTQTPKHLITATGQRVTLRCSPRSGDLSVYWYQQSLDQGLQFLIQYYNGEERAKGNILERFSAQQFPDLHSELNLSSLELGDSALYFCASSVGVAADTQYFGPGTRLTVL.

CDR3 bases: TGTGCCAGCGGTGACAGGGGCAATCAGCCCCAGCATTTT. Encoded protein: CASGDRGNQPQHF. The chain employs TRBV4-2 and TRBJ1-5, with 7 nucleotides matching TRBD1. J was trimmed by 2 bases and V by 8 bases; bases with no gene match: 3. CDR1 is LGHNA, CDR2 YNFKEQ, per germline. The CDR3 length is 13 residues.

This clonotype was recorded at least ten times. The CDR3 region is CASSLGPPREQYF. CDR3 nucleotide sequence: TGCGCCAGCAGCTTGGGTCCTCCGAGGGAGCAGTACTTC. V is TRBV5-1 and J is TRBJ2-7; D is unresolved. CDR1 SGHRS and CDR2 YFSETQ come from the germline V gene. The length of the CDR3 is 13 residues. V was trimmed by 0 bases and J by 7 bases, leaving 11 bases between them.

The V and J genes are TRBV27 and TRBJ2-1; 9 bases fit TRBD2. This CDR3 region has 15 residues. The V segment lost 5 bases and the J segment 8 bases; nucleotides outside the gene matches: 10. The germline V gene encodes CDR1 MNHEY and CDR2 SMNVEV (reference sequence). CDR3 protein: CASSPEGTSRDEQFF. The DNA for the CDR3 is TGTGCCAGCAGTCCAGAGGGGACTAGCAGGGATGAGCAGTTCTTC.